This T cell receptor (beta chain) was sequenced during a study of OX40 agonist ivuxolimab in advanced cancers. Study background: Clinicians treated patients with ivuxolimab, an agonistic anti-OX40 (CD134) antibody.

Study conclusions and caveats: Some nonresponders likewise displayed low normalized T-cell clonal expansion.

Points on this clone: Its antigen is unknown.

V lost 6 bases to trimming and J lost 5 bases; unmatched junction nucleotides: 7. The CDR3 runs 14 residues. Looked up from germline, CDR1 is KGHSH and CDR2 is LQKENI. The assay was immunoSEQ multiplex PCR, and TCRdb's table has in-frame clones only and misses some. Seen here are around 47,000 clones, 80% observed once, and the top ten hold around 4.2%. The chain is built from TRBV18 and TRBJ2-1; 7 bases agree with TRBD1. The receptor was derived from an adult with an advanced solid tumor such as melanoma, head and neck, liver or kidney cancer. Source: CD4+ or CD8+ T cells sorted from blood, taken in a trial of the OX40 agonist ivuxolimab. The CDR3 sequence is CASSNYRGHNEQFF. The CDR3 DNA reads TGTGCCAGCTCCAATTACAGGGGCCACAATGAGCAGTTCTTC. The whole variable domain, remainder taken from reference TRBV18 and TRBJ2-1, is NAGVMQNPRHLVRRRGQEARLRCSPMKGHSHVYWYRQLPEEGLKFMVYLQKENIIDESGMPKERFSAEFPKEGPSILRIQQVVRGDSAAYFCASSNYRGHNEQFFGPGTRLTVL.